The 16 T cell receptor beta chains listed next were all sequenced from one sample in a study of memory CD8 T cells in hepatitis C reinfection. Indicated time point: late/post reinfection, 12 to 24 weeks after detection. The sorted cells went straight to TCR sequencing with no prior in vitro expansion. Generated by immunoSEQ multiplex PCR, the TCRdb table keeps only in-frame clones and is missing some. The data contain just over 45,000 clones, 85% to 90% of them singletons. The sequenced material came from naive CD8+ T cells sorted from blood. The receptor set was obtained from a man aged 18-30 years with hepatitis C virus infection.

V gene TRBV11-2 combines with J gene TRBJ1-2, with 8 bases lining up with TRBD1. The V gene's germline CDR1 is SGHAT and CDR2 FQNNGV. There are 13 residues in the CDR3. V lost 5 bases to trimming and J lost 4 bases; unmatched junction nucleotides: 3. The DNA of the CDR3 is TGTGCCAGCAGCCACGACAGGGGCTATGGCTACACCTTC. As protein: CASSHDRGYGYTF. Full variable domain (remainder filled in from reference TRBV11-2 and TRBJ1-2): EAGVAQSPRYKIIEKRQSVAFWCNPISGHATLYWYQQILGQGPKLLIQFQNNGVVDDSQLPKDRFSAERLKGVDSTLKIQPAKLEDSAVYLCASSHDRGYGYTFGSGTRLTVV.

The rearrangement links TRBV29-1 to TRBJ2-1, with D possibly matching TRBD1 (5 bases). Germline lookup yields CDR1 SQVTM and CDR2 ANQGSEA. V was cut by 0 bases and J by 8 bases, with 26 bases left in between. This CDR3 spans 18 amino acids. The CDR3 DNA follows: TGCAGCGTTGAAGATCTTCCGGAGCAGGGCACTACTACGGATGAGCAGTTCTTC. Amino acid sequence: CSVEDLPEQGTTTDEQFF.

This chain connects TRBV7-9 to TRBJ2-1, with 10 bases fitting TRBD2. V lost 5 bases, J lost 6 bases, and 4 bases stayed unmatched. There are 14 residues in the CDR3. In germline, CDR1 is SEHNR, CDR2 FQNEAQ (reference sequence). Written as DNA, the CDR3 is TGTGCCAGCAGCCCCGGGACTAGCGCCAATGAGCAGTTCTTC. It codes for CASSPGTSANEQFF.

As DNA, the CDR3 is TGTGCCAGCAGCCTAGGGGGACAGGGGACTCCGGAGCAGTTCTTC. Translating it yields CASSLGGQGTPEQFF. The gene calls are TRBV7-9 and TRBJ2-1, with TRBD1 matching over 10 bases. CDR1 is SEHNR, CDR2 FQNEAQ, per germline (reference sequence). The V segment lost 5 bases and the J segment 10 bases; nucleotides outside the gene matches: 11. This CDR3 is built from 15 residues.

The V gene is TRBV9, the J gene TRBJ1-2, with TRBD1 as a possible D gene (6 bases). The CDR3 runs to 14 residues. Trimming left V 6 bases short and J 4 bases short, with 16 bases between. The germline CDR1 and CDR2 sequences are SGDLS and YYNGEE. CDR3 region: CASTSDRTFYGYTF. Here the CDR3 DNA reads TGTGCCAGCACCTCCGACAGGACTTTCTATGGCTACACCTTC.

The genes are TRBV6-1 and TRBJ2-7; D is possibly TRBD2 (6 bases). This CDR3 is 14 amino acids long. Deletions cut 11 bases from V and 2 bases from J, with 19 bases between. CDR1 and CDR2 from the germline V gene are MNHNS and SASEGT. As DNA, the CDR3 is TGTGCCTCCAAGGGTAGCGGCCCCACCTACGAGCAGTACTTC. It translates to CASKGSGPTYEQYF.

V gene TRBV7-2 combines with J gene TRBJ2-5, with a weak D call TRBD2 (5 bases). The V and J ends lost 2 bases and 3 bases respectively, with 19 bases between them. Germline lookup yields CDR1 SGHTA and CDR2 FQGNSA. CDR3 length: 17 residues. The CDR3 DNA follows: TGTGCCAGCAGCTTACCGCGGAGACGGAGGTTGGAAGAGACCCAGTACTTC. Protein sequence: CASSLPRRRRLEETQYF.

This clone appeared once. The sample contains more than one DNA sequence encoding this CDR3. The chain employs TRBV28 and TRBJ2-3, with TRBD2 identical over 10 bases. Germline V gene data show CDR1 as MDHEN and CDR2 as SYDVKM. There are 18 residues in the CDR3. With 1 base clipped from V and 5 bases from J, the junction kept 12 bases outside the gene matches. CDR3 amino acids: CASSLLTSGRAGEDTQYF. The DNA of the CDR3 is TGTGCCAGCAGTTTATTGACGAGCGGGAGGGCCGGGGAAGATACGCAGTATTTT.

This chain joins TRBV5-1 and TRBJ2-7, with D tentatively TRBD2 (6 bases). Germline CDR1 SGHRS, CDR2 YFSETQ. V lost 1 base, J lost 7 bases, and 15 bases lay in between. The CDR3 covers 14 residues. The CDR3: CASSLFFTGEEQYF. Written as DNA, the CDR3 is TGCGCCAGCAGCTTGTTCTTTACGGGAGAGGAGCAGTACTTC. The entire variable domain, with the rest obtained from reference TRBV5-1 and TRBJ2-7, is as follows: KAGVTQTPRYLIKTRGQQVTLSCSPISGHRSVSWYQQTPGQGLQFLFEYFSETQRNKGNFPGRFSGRQFSNSRSEMNVSTLELGDSALYLCASSLFFTGEEQYFGPGTRLTVT.

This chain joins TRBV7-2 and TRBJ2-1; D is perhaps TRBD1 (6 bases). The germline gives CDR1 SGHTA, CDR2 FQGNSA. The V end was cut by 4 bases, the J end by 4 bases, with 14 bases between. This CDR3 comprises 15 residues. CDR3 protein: CASSSLGTPYNEQFF. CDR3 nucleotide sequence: TGTGCCAGCAGCTCCCTCGGGACACCTTACAATGAGCAGTTCTTC.

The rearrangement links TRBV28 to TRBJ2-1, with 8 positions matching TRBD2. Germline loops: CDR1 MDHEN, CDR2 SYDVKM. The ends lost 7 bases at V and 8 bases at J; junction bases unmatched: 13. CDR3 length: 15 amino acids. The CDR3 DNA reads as TGTGCCAGCATGCGGGAATTAGGACTAGCTGATGAGCAGTTCTTC. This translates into CASMRELGLADEQFF.

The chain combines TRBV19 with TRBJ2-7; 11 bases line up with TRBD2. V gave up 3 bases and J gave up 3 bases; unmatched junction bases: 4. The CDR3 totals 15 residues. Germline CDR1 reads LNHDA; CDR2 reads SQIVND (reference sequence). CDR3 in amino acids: CASSIGTSGSYEQYF. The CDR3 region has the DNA TGTGCCAGTAGTATTGGAACTAGCGGGAGCTACGAGCAGTACTTC.

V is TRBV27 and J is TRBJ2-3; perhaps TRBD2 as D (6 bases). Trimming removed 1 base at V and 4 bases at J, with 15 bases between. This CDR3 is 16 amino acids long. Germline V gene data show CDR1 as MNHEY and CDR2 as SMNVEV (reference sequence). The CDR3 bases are TGTGCCAGCAGTTTATTGCTGGGGACTGGGCCAGATACGCAGTATTTT. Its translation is CASSLLLGTGPDTQYF.

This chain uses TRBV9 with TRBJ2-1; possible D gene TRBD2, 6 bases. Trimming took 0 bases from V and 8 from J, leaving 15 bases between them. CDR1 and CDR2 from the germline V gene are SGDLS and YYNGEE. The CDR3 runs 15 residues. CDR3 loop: CASSVGGSPGDEQFF. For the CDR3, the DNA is TGTGCCAGCAGCGTAGGGGGGTCCCCGGGGGATGAGCAGTTCTTC.

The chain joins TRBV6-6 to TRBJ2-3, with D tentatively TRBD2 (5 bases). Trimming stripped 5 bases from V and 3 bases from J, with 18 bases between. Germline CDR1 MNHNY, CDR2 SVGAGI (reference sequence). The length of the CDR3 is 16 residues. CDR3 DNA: TGTGCCAGCAGTCCCGGCGGGTGGGGTGCGACAGATACGCAGTATTTT. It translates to CASSPGGWGATDTQYF.

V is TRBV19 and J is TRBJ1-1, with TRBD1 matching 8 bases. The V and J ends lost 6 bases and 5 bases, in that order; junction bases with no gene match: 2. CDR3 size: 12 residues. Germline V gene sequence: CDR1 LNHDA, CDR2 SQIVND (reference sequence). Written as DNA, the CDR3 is TGTGCCAGTAGCGGACAGGGTACTGAAGCTTTCTTT. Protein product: CASSGQGTEAFF. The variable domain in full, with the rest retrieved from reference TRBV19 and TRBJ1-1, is DGGITQSPKYLFRKEGQNVTLSCEQNLNHDAMYWYRQDPGQGLRLIYYSQIVNDFQKGDIAEGYSVSREKKESFPLTVTSAQKNPTAFYLCASSGQGTEAFFGQGTRLTVV.